The clone carrying this T cell receptor (beta chain) was seen repeatedly, ten times or more. The entry originates in a study of molecular identifiers for immune sequencing clone quantification. Using its own MiXCR run on the PCR reads, TCRdb lists one record per CDR3 protein. This sample has some 680,000 distinct CDR3 sequences, with about 25% found just once. The CD8+CD4-CCR7+CD45RA+ phenotype defined the sorted naive CD8 T cells. The receptor was derived from a human donor in good health. Some libraries in this study had Jurkat cell RNA spiked in. Sequenced input: naive CD8+ T cells from blood, with Jurkat cell RNA spiked in. Noted subset: FACS-sorted CD8+CD4-CCR7+CD45RA+ naive T cells.

The CDR3 nucleotides are TGCGCCAGCAGCCAAGTTACCGTGAGGGAGCAGTACTTC. Translation: CASSQVTVREQYF. The gene calls are TRBV4-1 and TRBJ2-7; D call uncertain. Trimming left V 1 base short and J 7 bases short, with 11 bases between. The germline CDR1 and CDR2 sequences are MGHRA and YSYEKL. The CDR3 covers 13 residues.